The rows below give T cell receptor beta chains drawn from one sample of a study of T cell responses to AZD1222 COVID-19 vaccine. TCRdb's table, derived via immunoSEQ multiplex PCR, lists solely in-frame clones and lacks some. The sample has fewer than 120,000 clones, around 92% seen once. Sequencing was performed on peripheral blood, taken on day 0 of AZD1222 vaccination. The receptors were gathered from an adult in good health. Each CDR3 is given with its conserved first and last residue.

CDR3: CASSRQENTEAFF
V: TRBV6-4
length: 13

CDR3: CATSRDRGSLEAFF
V: TRBV15
length: 14

CDR3: CASSWTSGVSYNEQFF
V: TRBV5-1
length: 16

CDR3: CASSVERGSYNEQFF
V: TRBV9
length: 15

CDR3: CASSLGYNEQFF
V: TRBV11-2
length: 12

CDR3: CASTNEDSFYQPQHF
V: TRBV6-5
length: 15

CDR3: CARSPCRRGRQPQHF
V: TRBV5-3
length: 15

CDR3: CASSPGGQGYGYTF
V: TRBV7-9
length: 14

CDR3: CASRPTKAGTEAFF
V: TRBV28
length: 14

CDR3: CASSSGREQYF
V: TRBV4-2
length: 11

CDR3: CASSQAPRAANSPLHF
V: TRBV3-1/TRBV3-2
length: 16

CDR3: CASSQVLGLQSATNEKLFF
V: TRBV3-1/TRBV3-2
length: 19

CDR3: CASSMVRGPTYGYTF
V: TRBV19
length: 15

CDR3: CASGRDRNMNTEAFF
V: TRBV2
length: 15

CDR3: CATSPGTTYEQYF
V: TRBV24-1
length: 13

CDR3: CASSERKSGLASPGELFF
V: TRBV10-1
length: 18

CDR3: CASSELAGEFTDTQYF
V: TRBV6-1
length: 16

CDR3: CASSVGTSVLNEQFF
V: TRBV9
length: 15